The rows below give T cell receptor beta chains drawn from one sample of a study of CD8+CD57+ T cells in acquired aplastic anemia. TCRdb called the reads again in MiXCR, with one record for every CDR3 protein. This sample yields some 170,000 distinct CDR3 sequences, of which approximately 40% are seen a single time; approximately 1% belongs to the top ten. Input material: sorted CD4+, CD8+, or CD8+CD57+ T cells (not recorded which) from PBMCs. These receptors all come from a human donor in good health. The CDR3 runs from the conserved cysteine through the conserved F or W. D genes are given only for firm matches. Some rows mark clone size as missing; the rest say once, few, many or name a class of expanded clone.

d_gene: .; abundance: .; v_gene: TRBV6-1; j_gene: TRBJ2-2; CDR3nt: TGTGCCAGCAGTGTCCAATTGACAGGCATCTACACCGGGGAGCTGTTTTTT; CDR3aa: CASSVQLTGIYTGELFF
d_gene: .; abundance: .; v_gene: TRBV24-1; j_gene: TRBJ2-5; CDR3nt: TGTGCCACCAGGGGGGACGGCCAAGAGACCCAGTACTTC; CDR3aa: CATRGDGQETQYF
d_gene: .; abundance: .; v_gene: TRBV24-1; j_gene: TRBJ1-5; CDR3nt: TGTGCCACCAGTGATGGGGCCGAGTTCAATCAGCCCCAGCATTTT; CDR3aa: CATSDGAEFNQPQHF
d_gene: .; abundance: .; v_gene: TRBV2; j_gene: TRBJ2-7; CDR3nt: TGTGCCAGCAGTGACGTTGAGACCCACGAGCAGTACTTC; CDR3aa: CASSDVETHEQYF
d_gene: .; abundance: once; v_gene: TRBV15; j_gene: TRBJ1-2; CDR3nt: TGTGCCACCAGCAGAGATCGTTCAGCTAACTATGGCTACACCTTC; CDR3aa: CATSRDRSANYGYTF
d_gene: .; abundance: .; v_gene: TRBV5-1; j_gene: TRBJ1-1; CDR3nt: TGCGCCAGGAGCGACGGAACTGAAGCTTTCTTT; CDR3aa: CARSDGTEAFF
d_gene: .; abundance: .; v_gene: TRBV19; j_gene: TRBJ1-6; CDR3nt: TGTGCCAGTAGGCAAACAGGGCCTTATAATTCACCCCTCCACTTT; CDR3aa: CASRQTGPYNSPLHF
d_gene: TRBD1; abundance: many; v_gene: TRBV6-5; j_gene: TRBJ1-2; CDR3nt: TGTGCCAGCAGTTACCGCGCAGGGGGCGGAAACTATGGCTACACCTTC; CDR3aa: CASSYRAGGGNYGYTF
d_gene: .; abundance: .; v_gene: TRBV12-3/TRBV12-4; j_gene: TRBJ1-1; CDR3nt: TGTGCCAGCACCCCTCCGCGTTCTACCATGAACACTGAAGCTTTCTTT; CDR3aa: CASTPPRSTMNTEAFF
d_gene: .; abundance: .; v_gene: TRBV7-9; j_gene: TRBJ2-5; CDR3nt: TGTGCCAGCACGAGGGCCGTCTTGGAGACCCAGTACTTC; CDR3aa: CASTRAVLETQYF
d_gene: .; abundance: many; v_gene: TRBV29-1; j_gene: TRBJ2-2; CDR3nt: TGCAGCGTTGTTTTGGGTGGGAACACCGGGGAGCTGTTTTTT; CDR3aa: CSVVLGGNTGELFF
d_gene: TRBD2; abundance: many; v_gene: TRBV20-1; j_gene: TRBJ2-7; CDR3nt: TGCAGTGCTACCGGGACTAGCGGTTCCTACGAGCAGTACTTC; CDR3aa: CSATGTSGSYEQYF
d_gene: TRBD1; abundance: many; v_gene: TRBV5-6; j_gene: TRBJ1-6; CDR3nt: TGTGCCAGCAGCTTGTACAGGGGAAGTTCACCCCTCCACTTT; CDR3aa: CASSLYRGSSPLHF
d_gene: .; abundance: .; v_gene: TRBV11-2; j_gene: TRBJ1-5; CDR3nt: TGTGCCAGCTCACCCCGTCTGGCAGATAGCAATCAGCCCCAGCATTTT; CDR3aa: CASSPRLADSNQPQHF
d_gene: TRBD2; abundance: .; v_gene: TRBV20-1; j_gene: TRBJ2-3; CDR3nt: TGCAGTGCTAGGGAGATAGCGGGAGGGTCCCCTAGCACAGATACGCAGTATTTT; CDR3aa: CSAREIAGGSPSTDTQYF
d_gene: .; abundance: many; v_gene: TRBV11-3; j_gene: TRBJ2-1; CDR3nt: TGTGCCAGCAGCTTATTGGGCGGGAATGAGCAGTTCTTC; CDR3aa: CASSLLGGNEQFF
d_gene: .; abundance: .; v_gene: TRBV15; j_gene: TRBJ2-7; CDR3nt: TGTGCCACCAGCGGGGGGTTCCCGGGTCTGTACTTC; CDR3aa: CATSGGFPGLYF
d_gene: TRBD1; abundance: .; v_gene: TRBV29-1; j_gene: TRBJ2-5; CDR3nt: TGCAGCGTTGAGGCAGGGGGCGATGGTAAGACCCAGTACTTC; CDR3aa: CSVEAGGDGKTQYF
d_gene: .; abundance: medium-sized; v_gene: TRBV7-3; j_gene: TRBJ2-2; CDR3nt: TGTGCCAGCAGCTTAACGGGATCCGGGGAGCTGTTTTTT; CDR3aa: CASSLTGSGELFF